A single sample is the source of the 7 T cell receptor beta chains below, sequenced in a study of cytomegalovirus exposure and HLA in healthy donors. Profiling relied on immunoSEQ multiplex PCR, and the TCRdb table lists in-frame clones only, not all of them. The data show 250,000 to 300,000 clones, 90% seen once. Sequencing was performed on PBMCs. These receptors were obtained from a young woman in good health and CMV-seronegative.

This sequence joins TRBV11-2 and TRBJ2-7; the match to TRBD1 covers 7 bases. The CDR3 loop spans 17 amino acids. J gave up 3 bases and V 0 bases, and 11 bases lay outside the gene matches. In germline, CDR1 is SGHAT, CDR2 FQNNGV. In DNA form, the CDR3 reads TGTGCCAGCAGCTTAGATAGACCCGTGACAGGGTACTACGAGCAGTACGTC. Its protein is CASSLDRPVTGYYEQYV.

The J gene is TRBJ1-2, the V gene TRBV30; weak D call: TRBD1 (5 bases). Germline CDR1 and CDR2: GTSNPN and SVGIG (reference sequence). The CDR3 spans 13 residues. V lost 2 bases, J lost 4 bases, and 11 bases lay in between. The CDR3 bases are TGTGCCTGGAGTATCACAGACAGCTATGGCTACACCTTC. Its protein is CAWSITDSYGYTF.

The chain carries TRBV18 and TRBJ2-5; 10 bases align to TRBD1. This CDR3 is built from 15 residues. Per germline, CDR1 KGHSH and CDR2 LQKENI. After removal of 4 bases from V and 4 bases from J, the junction contained 6 bases not matched to a gene. This chain's CDR3 is CASSRDRGPGETQYF. In DNA, the CDR3 is TGTGCCAGCTCACGAGACAGGGGGCCCGGAGAGACCCAGTACTTC.

The chain employs TRBV30 and TRBJ2-3, with 8 positions matching TRBD2. The CDR3 covers 14 residues. Unmatched junction bases numbered 5, after V lost 4 bases and J lost 2 bases. Germline assignment: CDR1 GTSNPN and CDR2 SVGIG (reference sequence). The CDR3 sequence: CAWIGGGNTDTQYF. CDR3 bases: TGTGCCTGGATAGGCGGGGGGAACACAGATACGCAGTATTTT.

The chain has TRBV19 and TRBJ1-5; D uncertain. Between the trimmed V and J ends, which lost 5 bases and 3 bases, there was a span of 11 bases. Germline V lookup: CDR1 LNHDA, CDR2 SQIVND (reference sequence). This CDR3 spans 14 amino acids. CDR3 in DNA: TGTGCCAGTAGTCCACAGATAAACAATCAGCCCCAGCATTTT. Its protein product is CASSPQINNQPQHF.

This chain connects TRBV5-1 to TRBJ1-2; D remains ambiguous. CDR3 length: 13 residues. V shed 5 bases and J shed 4 bases, with 12 bases lying between them. CDR1 is SGHRS and CDR2 is YFSETQ in the germline V gene. The CDR3 sequence: CASSSGSRYGYTF. The CDR3 region has the DNA TGCGCCAGCAGTTCCGGGTCCCGCTATGGCTACACCTTC.

The J gene is TRBJ1-1, the V gene TRBV28; no clear D gene. V lost 2 bases and J lost 3, with 10 bases in between. Germline CDR1 is MDHEN and CDR2 is SYDVKM. CDR3 length: 14 residues. The CDR3: CASSLTGLDTEAFF. For the CDR3, the DNA is TGTGCCAGCAGTTTAACGGGATTAGACACTGAAGCTTTCTTT.